The source of this T cell receptor beta chain is a study of blood T cell repertoires in COVID-19. The overall study: Samples representing acute and convalescent COVID-19 were sourced from the United States, Italy and Spain.

As originally analysed: Reference gene primer amplification in the assay estimated nucleated cell counts. Sequenced by immunoSEQ multiplex PCR; TCRdb stores in-frame clones only, minus some. V and J calls and clone size are copied from that table; D and trimming were computed from the DNA. The sample lists about 170,000 clones, around four fifths occurring once. Trimming took off 1 base at V and 3 bases at J, with 12 bases between the two ends. Germline values: CDR1 LGHNA, CDR2 YSLEER. The CDR3 spans 15 residues. The sample consisted of peripheral blood. V usage is TRBV4-3 and J usage is TRBJ2-5; D may be TRBD1 (5 bases). The TCR comes from a woman at least 80 years old with active or convalescent COVID-19. Written as DNA, the CDR3 is TGCGCCAGCAGCCAAGTAGGGGCCGCCGAAGAGACCCAGTACTTC. Translating it yields CASSQVGAAEETQYF.